Listed below are T cell receptor beta chains from one sample, sequenced in a study of blood T cell repertoires in COVID-19. Only in-frame clones appear in the TCRdb table, and some are missing; sequencing was by immunoSEQ multiplex PCR. The sample consists of 300,000 to 400,000 clones, around 91% of them appearing once. Sample: peripheral blood. These receptors all come from a woman younger than 35 who had recovered from COVID-19. CDR3s include the opening cysteine and the closing phenylalanine or tryptophan. The D gene is left open where the match is weak. Clone size appears in some rows only: once, few, many, or a class for an expanded clone.

clone_size j_call v_call d_call cdr3_aa cdr3_nt
NA TRBJ1-4 TRBV6-5 TRBD1 CASSYRTGVLFF TGTGCCAGCAGTTACAGGACAGGAGTACTGTTTTTT
NA TRBJ2-1 TRBV30 NA CAWERAAHEQFF TGTGCCTGGGAGCGCGCAGCTCATGAGCAGTTCTTC
NA TRBJ1-3 TRBV18 NA CASSPGTAGNTIYF TGTGCCAGCTCACCTGGAACAGCAGGAAACACCATATATTTT
NA TRBJ2-1 TRBV11-3 NA CASSPLASTYNEQFF TGTGCCAGCAGCCCGCTTGCGAGCACCTACAATGAGCAGTTCTTC
NA TRBJ2-3 TRBV5-4 TRBD1 CASSLRQGGTDTQYF TGTGCCAGCAGCTTGAGACAGGGTGGCACAGATACGCAGTATTTT
NA TRBJ1-3 TRBV15 TRBD1 CATSDRASGNTIYF TGTGCCACCTCTGACAGGGCGTCTGGAAACACCATATATTTT
NA TRBJ2-1 TRBV5-1 TRBD2 CASSPPGRETYNEQFF TGCGCCAGCAGCCCCCCTGGGCGGGAGACTTATAATGAGCAGTTCTTC
NA TRBJ2-3 TRBV15 TRBD1 CATRTGMATDTQYF TGTGCCACCCGGACAGGGATGGCCACAGATACGCAGTATTTT
NA TRBJ2-1 TRBV14 NA CASSQLGGMNEQFF TGTGCCAGCAGCCAACTAGGGGGAATGAATGAGCAGTTCTTC
NA TRBJ2-5 TRBV6-5 TRBD2 CASTTYGGYQETQYF TGTGCCAGCACTACATACGGGGGGTACCAAGAGACCCAGTACTTC
NA TRBJ2-2 TRBV5-1 TRBD1 CASSLDPGQGLSGELFF TGCGCCAGCAGCTTGGATCCGGGACAGGGGTTGAGCGGGGAGCTGTTTTTT
NA TRBJ2-5 TRBV18 TRBD2 CASSPTSGSLYQETQYF TGTGCCAGCTCACCGACTAGCGGGAGCTTGTACCAAGAGACCCAGTACTTC
NA TRBJ2-1 TRBV19 NA CASSRTQRGNEQFF TGTGCCAGTAGTAGGACTCAACGGGGCAATGAGCAGTTCTTC
once TRBJ2-1 TRBV24-1 TRBD1 CATSDKKTGGSYNEQFF TGTGCCACCAGTGACAAAAAAACAGGGGGCTCCTACAATGAGCAGTTCTTC
NA TRBJ2-5 TRBV5-1 NA CASSLEPPMLEGLGYDYRETQYF TGCGCCAGCAGCTTGGAGCCCCCCATGCTGGAGGGTTTGGGTTACGATTACCGAGAGACCCAGTACTTC
NA TRBJ2-5 TRBV12-3/TRBV12-4 NA CASTPTSRETQYF TGTGCCAGCACCCCGACTAGTCGAGAGACCCAGTACTTC
NA TRBJ1-1 TRBV7-9 NA CASSLGGRGRTEAFF TGTGCCAGCAGCTTAGGTGGCCGGGGTCGTACTGAAGCTTTCTTT
once TRBJ2-1 TRBV11-3 TRBD2 CASSSETSGRVGEQFF TGTGCCAGCAGCTCCGAGACTAGCGGGAGAGTGGGGGAGCAGTTCTTC
NA TRBJ1-4 TRBV12-5 TRBD1 CASGLGTGLREKLFF TGTGCTAGTGGTTTGGGGACAGGTCTCCGAGAAAAACTGTTTTTT
NA TRBJ1-1 TRBV5-5 TRBD1 CASSVRTGRTDTEAFF TGTGCCAGCAGCGTTAGGACAGGGAGGACAGACACTGAAGCTTTCTTT
NA TRBJ2-2 TRBV7-6 NA CASSLSLAGVPGGELFF TGTGCCAGCAGCTTAAGCCTAGCCGGGGTTCCCGGGGGGGAGCTGTTTTTT
NA TRBJ1-5 TRBV12-3/TRBV12-4 TRBD1 CASSPQGDQPQHF TGTGCCAGCAGTCCCCAGGGGGATCAGCCCCAGCATTTT